The present entry profiles one T cell receptor beta chain with its context. Antigen specificity is unknown. Generated by immunoSEQ multiplex PCR, the TCRdb table keeps only in-frame clones and is missing some. The sample contains roughly 500,000 clones, about 96% of which appear only once. This record comes from a study of shared clonotypes between healthy human individuals. Whole-study findings and limits: The rarefaction results pointed to incomplete sorted-subset sequencing despite large depth.

The specimen sequenced was naive CD4+ T cells sorted from blood. The subset was: CD45RA+ positively selected. The receptor comes from a woman in her 30s in good health.

CDR3 nucleotides: TGTGCCAGCAGCCAAGAAGGCGGGAACACCGGGGAGCTGTTTTTT. This gives the protein CASSQEGGNTGELFF. The V call is TRBV4-2, the J call TRBJ2-2; no definite D call. The CDR3 covers 15 residues. V was clipped by 0 bases and J by 1 base, with 6 bases between them. Germline V gene sequence: CDR1 LGHNA, CDR2 YNFKEQ.